This T cell receptor beta chain comes out of a study of a mutant IDH1 vaccine in newly diagnosed glioma. Study-level background: Every participant had undergone radiotherapy, temozolomide, or both before, and most underwent both.

For this clone: Its antigen is currently unknown.

The time point here: week 11, during vaccination. All doses held 300 ug of mutant IDH1 20-mer peptide, with topical imiquimod. The protocol was immunoSEQ multiplex PCR, while the TCRdb copy is restricted to in-frame clones and leaves out a portion. The table includes about 40,000 clones, roughly 84% detected once. V lost 0 bases and J lost 7, with 20 bases in between. Germline assignment: CDR1 SGHRS and CDR2 YFSETQ. CDR3 length equals 16 residues. The TCR was taken from a man aged 40-49 years with glioma. Sample: PBMCs, taken from a glioma patient whose treatment included an IDH1 peptide vaccine. The chain joins TRBV5-1 to TRBJ2-7; a weak D match, TRBD2 (7 bases). The CDR3 loop reads CASSLAKGEGSFEQYF. Written as DNA, the CDR3 is TGCGCCAGCAGCTTGGCCAAGGGGGAGGGTAGTTTTGAGCAGTACTTC. The full variable domain, in which reference TRBV5-1 and TRBJ2-7 provide the parts outside the CDR3, is KAGVTQTPRYLIKTRGQQVTLSCSPISGHRSVSWYQQTPGQGLQFLFEYFSETQRNKGNFPGRFSGRQFSNSRSEMNVSTLELGDSALYLCASSLAKGEGSFEQYFGPGTRLTVT.